The 3 T cell receptor beta chains below were found in one sample sequenced in a study of T-cell reconstitution after alpha-beta-depleted transplantation in children. Using unique molecular identifiers, the investigators prepared the TCRbeta library. MiXCR, applied by TCRdb to the PCR reads, yields one record per CDR3 protein. The sample holds roughly 570,000 distinct CDR3 sequences, 27% seen once. The sample here was PBMCs, taken before TCRalphabeta/CD19-depleted stem cell transplant. These receptors originate from a boy under three years old with Wiskott-Aldrich syndrome, due to receive a stem cell transplant.

Only a few counts were recorded for this clonotype. As DNA, the CDR3 is TGCAGCGTTCGGGCCCCTTCCACCGGGGAGCTGTTTTTT. It is translated as CSVRAPSTGELFF. The genes are TRBV29-1 and TRBJ2-2; D is ambiguous. V gave up 5 bases and J gave up 4 bases, with 11 bases separating them. The CDR3 has 13 residues. Per germline, CDR1 SQVTM and CDR2 ANQGSEA.

This clonotype has just a few counts. The genes are TRBV6-1 and TRBJ2-7, with 11 bases lining up with TRBD2. The CDR3 length is 15 residues. V gave up 6 bases and J gave up 2 bases; unmatched junction bases: 6. The germline gives CDR1 MNHNS, CDR2 SASEGT. The CDR3 DNA follows: TGTGCCAGCAGGGGTACTAGCGGGAGCGCCTACGAGCAGTACTTC. Its protein is CASRGTSGSAYEQYF.

The genes are TRBV20-1 and TRBJ2-7; D may be TRBD2 (5 bases). Germline V gene sequence: CDR1 DFQATT, CDR2 SNEGSKA (reference sequence). The CDR3 runs 14 residues. Between the trimmed V and J ends, which lost 3 bases and 0 bases, there was a span of 12 bases. The CDR3 reads CSASPRGYSYEQYF. In DNA form, the CDR3 reads TGCAGTGCTAGTCCTCGAGGGTACTCCTACGAGCAGTACTTC.